This paragraph covers one T cell receptor (beta chain) sequence. Antigen specificity is unknown. This sample stems from a study of PD-1 blockade in classical Hodgkin lymphoma. Regarding the study as a whole: Newly diagnosed patients reportedly trailed healthy donors in baseline TCR diversity.

This table comes from immunoSEQ multiplex PCR, and its TCRdb copy is limited to in-frame clones, with some not included. In the table there are under 25,000 clones, 70% to 85% of which are singletons. The ends were cut back, 1 base at V and 0 bases at J, with 7 bases in the middle. The CDR3 is 14 amino acids. In germline, CDR1 is PRHDT, CDR2 FYEKMQ (reference sequence). Brentuximab vedotin exposure varied, and every patient relapsed after autologous stem cell transplantation. This rearrangement joins TRBV13 to TRBJ2-7, with no clear D. This specimen was peripheral blood mononuclear cells (PBMCs), taken at baseline. This TCR derives from a human donor with classical Hodgkin lymphoma. CDR3 sequence: CASSLASNSYEQYF. Here the CDR3 DNA reads TGTGCCAGCAGCTTAGCCTCGAACTCCTACGAGCAGTACTTC.